This section outlines one TCR beta chain sequence together with its context. Time point in this sample: newly diagnosed GD, antithyroid drugs for less than 3 months. From PBMCs, RNA was extracted and then used to make the TCR library. With iRepertoire HTBI primers and Arm-PCR of CDR3 regions, TCR beta libraries were built. TCRdb reanalysed the multiplex PCR reads using MiXCR and keeps one entry per CDR3 protein. This table has about 380,000 distinct CDR3 sequences, around 15% appearing once. Trimming took off 4 bases at V and 0 bases at J, with 9 bases between the two ends. Germline CDR1 reads LNHDA; CDR2 reads SQIVND (reference sequence). The CDR3 has 14 amino acids. The data derive from a study of regulatory T cells in long-lasting Graves disease.

The chain combines TRBV19 with TRBJ1-2; no definite D call. The TCR originated in a female donor with Graves disease. Sequences were derived from peripheral blood mononuclear cells (PBMCs), sampled at new diagnosis, from a patient treated with antithyroid drugs. In DNA form, the CDR3 reads TGTGCCAGTAGTAGGGCCTCAGCTAACTATGGCTACACCTTC. This encodes CASSRASANYGYTF.